These 30 T cell receptor beta chains were sequenced from one sample in a study of T cells after yellow fever vaccination (dated by TCRdb to about 2019). This specimen's treatment or condition label, per the study, means: live attenuated yellow fever vaccine strain. The receptor library was made with 5' RACE. Sequencing relied on an Illumina HiSeq 2500. In TCRdb, the public reads were trimmed at Q25 with fastp and aligned with MiXCR, with productive beta chains retained. Every CDR3 protein is listed once, alongside the most common genes and DNA of its rows. The sample records about 160,000 distinct CDR3 sequences, 6% to 7.5% of which are singletons. The top ten hold 2.5% of the sample. Sequenced material: CD4+ T cells sorted from PBMCs, taken 5 days after the first yellow fever vaccination. The origin of the receptors is a man between 18 and 29 years old who received the YFV17D yellow fever vaccine.

This clonotype has more than one count but fewer than ten. CDR3: CASGGGVNYGYTF. CDR3 DNA sequence: TGCGCCAGCGGAGGGGGAGTTAACTATGGCTACACCTTC. The V and J genes are TRBV5-1 and TRBJ1-2; perhaps TRBD1 as D (6 bases). The V end was cut by 7 bases, the J end by 1 base, with 11 bases between. The germline V gene encodes CDR1 SGHRS and CDR2 YFSETQ. The CDR3 has 13 residues.

This clonotype was found a few times. V usage is TRBV7-2 and J usage is TRBJ2-1; TRBD2 agrees at 10 bases. The ends lost 2 bases at V and 8 bases at J; junction bases unmatched: 6. The CDR3 runs 15 residues. Germline CDR1 SGHTA, CDR2 FQGNSA. CDR3 nucleotide sequence: TGTGCCAGCAGCTTAAGCGCTAGCGGGGGTTATGAGCAGTTCTTC. It is translated as CASSLSASGGYEQFF.

This clonotype has more than one count but fewer than ten. The chain combines TRBV19 with TRBJ1-1; 9 bases map to TRBD1. This CDR3 is 15 amino acids long. V lost 5 bases to trimming and J lost 9 bases; unmatched junction nucleotides: 13. The germline V gene has CDR1 LNHDA and CDR2 SQIVND (reference sequence). The CDR3 bases are TGTGCCAGTAGTGCCCCGGGGACAGGGTCCCTGAAAGCTTTCTTT. The encoded protein is CASSAPGTGSLKAFF.

The chain employs TRBV19 and TRBJ1-1; unclear D gene. Germline CDR1 LNHDA, CDR2 SQIVND (reference sequence). The CDR3 covers 14 residues. V was cut by 2 bases and J by 3 bases, with 10 bases left in between. As DNA, the CDR3 is TGTGCCAGTAGTATAATGTCGAGTGACACTGAAGCTTTCTTT. This sequence encodes CASSIMSSDTEAFF.

Ten or more counts support this clonotype. The rearrangement uses TRBV7-3 and TRBJ2-1; no reliable D call. There are 16 residues in the CDR3. V gave up 2 bases and J gave up 4 bases, with 15 bases separating them. In germline, CDR1 is SGHTA, CDR2 FQGTGA. The CDR3 reads CASSLAPSPLYNEQFF. In DNA form, the CDR3 reads TGTGCCAGCAGCTTAGCACCCTCACCCCTATACAATGAGCAGTTCTTC.

This clonotype was detected a few times. The J gene is TRBJ2-3, the V gene TRBV4-2; 9 positions match TRBD2. From germline, CDR1 is LGHNA and CDR2 YNFKEQ. This CDR3 comprises 15 residues. Trimming removed 8 bases from V and 8 bases from J; junction bases left unmatched: 14. In DNA form, the CDR3 reads TGTGCCAGCCGTTTAAGCGGGGGGACTGATGGTACGCAGTATTTT. This codes for CASRLSGGTDGTQYF.

In this sample, this clonotype turned up many times. The chain joins TRBV6-2 or TRBV6-3 to TRBJ2-2; TRBD2 is a possible D gene (5 bases). Trimming took off 5 bases at V and 4 bases at J, with 14 bases between the two ends. Germline loops: CDR1 MNHEY, CDR2 SVGEGT. The CDR3 consists of 15 residues. The CDR3 protein is CASSQDWPSTGELFF. DNA of the CDR3: TGTGCCAGCAGTCAGGACTGGCCCAGCACCGGGGAGCTGTTTTTT.

This sequence joins TRBV28 and TRBJ1-1; the D is unclear. There are 15 residues in the CDR3. The ends were cut back, 1 base at V and 2 bases at J, with 11 bases in the middle. CDR1 is MDHEN, CDR2 SYDVKM, per germline. The CDR3 DNA is TGTGCCAGCAGTTTATTATTGGGCAGAAACACTGAAGCTTTCTTT. Translating gives CASSLLLGRNTEAFF.

This clonotype was seen a handful of times. The chain links TRBV6-2 or TRBV6-3 to TRBJ2-7; D is ambiguous. CDR3 length equals 13 residues. The V end was cut by 4 bases, the J end by 5 bases, with 12 bases between. Per the germline V gene, CDR1 is MNHEY and CDR2 is SVGEGT. Written as DNA, the CDR3 is TGTGCCAGCAGTTCTGTTTTATCCCACGAGCAGTACGTC. It is translated as CASSSVLSHEQYV.

This clonotype has ten or more counts. The chain has TRBV6-1 and TRBJ2-6, with a weak D call TRBD1 (5 bases). Trimming pared 6 bases from V and 0 bases from J, leaving 9 bases between. Per the germline V gene, CDR1 is MNHNS and CDR2 is SASEGT. CDR3 length equals 15 residues. The CDR3 DNA reads as TGTGCCAGCAGCACCAGGGTCTCTGGGGCCAACGTCCTGACTTTC. It codes for CASSTRVSGANVLTF.

The chain links TRBV18 to TRBJ2-3; D unclear. The germline CDR1 and CDR2 sequences are KGHSH and LQKENI. This CDR3 spans 13 amino acids. Trimming removed 6 bases from V and 4 bases from J, with 11 bases in between. The CDR3 coding sequence is TGTGCCAGCTCCCCAGGCGTAGCAGATACGCAGTATTTT. It encodes CASSPGVADTQYF.

To note about this clonotype: One base away lies a much larger clone, so this may be a sequencing read error. V usage is TRBV5-6 and J usage is TRBJ2-3; 9 positions match TRBD2. V shed 4 bases, J shed 4 bases, and the junction held 10 bases outside the gene matches. Germline V gene lookup returns CDR1 SGHDT and CDR2 YYEEEE. CDR3 length: 16 residues. CDR3: CASSPPGGGAPDTQYF. For the CDR3, the DNA is TGTGCCAGCAGCCCACCCGGCGGGGGGGCCCCAGATACGCAGTATTTT. The full variable domain, in which reference TRBV5-6 and TRBJ2-3 provide the parts outside the CDR3, is DAGVTQSPTHLIKTRGQQVTLRCSPKSGHDTVSWYQQALGQGPQFIFQYYEEEERQRGNFPDRFSGHQFPNYSSELNVNALLLGDSALYLCASSPPGGGAPDTQYFGPGTRLTVL.

This clonotype has more than one count but fewer than ten. This sequence joins TRBV10-3 and TRBJ2-2; 11 nucleotides align to TRBD2. The junction had 11 bases not matched to a gene; V was cut back by 5 bases and J by 6 bases. Germline V gives CDR1 ENHRY, CDR2 SYGVKD. CDR3 length: 17 amino acids. CDR3 nucleotides: TGTGCCATCAGTAAACTCCCGGGACTAGCGGCAGCCGGGGAGCTGTTTTTT. Translating it yields CAISKLPGLAAAGELFF.

At least ten counts were recorded for this clonotype. The genes are TRBV19 and TRBJ2-1, with D unclear. The V and J ends lost 5 bases and 1 base respectively, with 9 bases between them. The CDR3 length is 14 residues. Germline V gene data show CDR1 as LNHDA and CDR2 as SQIVND (reference sequence). The CDR3 nucleotides are TGTGCCAGTAGTTCGACGAGATCCTACAATGAGCAGTTCTTC. This encodes CASSSTRSYNEQFF.

The chain employs TRBV18 and TRBJ2-7; 7 bases fit TRBD1. The CDR3 has 16 amino acids. V lost 5 bases, J lost 6 bases, and 16 bases stayed unmatched. CDR1 and CDR2 (germline): KGHSH, LQKENI. The CDR3 sequence is CASSAVTGTVVSEQYF. CDR3 nucleotide sequence: TGTGCCAGCTCAGCGGTAACCGGGACAGTCGTTTCCGAGCAGTACTTC.

As concerns this clonotype: This clone may be a read error of a much larger clone one base away. The V and J genes are TRBV5-1 and TRBJ2-1; D is perhaps TRBD1 or TRBD2 (6 bases each). Trimming stripped 4 bases from V and 2 bases from J, with 13 bases between. Per the germline V gene, CDR1 is SGHRS and CDR2 is YFSETQ. The CDR3 has 15 residues. The CDR3 region is CASSGGGVTYNEQFF. Here the CDR3 DNA reads TGCGCCAGCAGCGGGGGCGGGGTGACCTACAATGAGCAGTTCTTC.

The sample holds many counts of this clonotype. The chain is built from TRBV4-3 and TRBJ2-6, with no clear D. Trimming pared 4 bases from V and 0 bases from J, leaving 16 bases between. CDR3 size: 18 residues. Germline values: CDR1 LGHNA, CDR2 YSLEER. CDR3 nucleotide sequence: TGCGCCAGCAGCCCCTACACAAGAACAAGCTCTGGGGCCAACGTCCTGACTTTC. Encoded protein: CASSPYTRTSSGANVLTF.

This clonotype has at least ten counts. The V gene is TRBV6-2 or TRBV6-3, the J gene TRBJ2-7; 10 bases fit TRBD2. Germline assignment: CDR1 MNHEY and CDR2 SVGEGT. CDR3 length: 15 amino acids. After removal of 2 bases from V and 6 bases from J, the junction contained 7 bases not matched to a gene. The CDR3 DNA reads as TGTGCCAGCAGTTACCCTTCAGCGGGGGGGCTCGAGCAGTACGTC. Translation gives CASSYPSAGGLEQYV.

V gene TRBV18 combines with J gene TRBJ2-5; 12 bases align to TRBD2. This CDR3 has 18 residues. The germline V gene has CDR1 KGHSH and CDR2 LQKENI. The V and J ends lost 10 bases and 1 base, in that order; junction bases with no gene match: 16. The CDR3 nucleotides read TGTGCCACGCAACAAAGACTAGCGGGGGCGCCAGGCCAAGAGACCCAGTACTTC. This codes for CATQQRLAGAPGQETQYF. Full variable domain (rest looked up from reference TRBV18 and TRBJ2-5): NAGVMQNPRHLVRRRGQEARLRCSPMKGHSHVYWYRQLPEEGLKFMVYLQKENIIDESGMPKERFSAEFPKEGPSILRIQQVVRGDSAAYFCATQQRLAGAPGQETQYFGPGTRLLVL.

The CDR3 DNA reads TGTGCCAGCAGGGCCAGGGGTGGGGCTGGAAACACCATATATTTT. Translation: CASRARGGAGNTIYF. The rearrangement links TRBV7-2 to TRBJ1-3, with TRBD1 as a possible D gene (6 bases). V gave up 6 bases and J gave up 2 bases, with 14 bases separating them. Germline lookup yields CDR1 SGHTA and CDR2 FQGNSA. The CDR3 spans 15 residues.

This chain uses TRBV3-1 with TRBJ1-5, with D possibly matching TRBD1 (5 bases). This CDR3 is 17 amino acids long. Germline V gene sequence: CDR1 LGHDT, CDR2 YNNKEL (reference sequence). Deletions cut 0 bases from V and 9 bases from J, with 21 bases between. CDR3 protein: CASSQDGGPPGSTPQHF. Here the CDR3 DNA reads TGTGCCAGCAGCCAAGATGGGGGACCCCCCGGCAGTACGCCCCAGCATTTT.

This clonotype was counted many times. The chain combines TRBV29-1 with TRBJ1-2; a possible D gene is TRBD1 (6 bases). Germline CDR1 and CDR2: SQVTM and ANQGSEA. The CDR3 runs to 13 residues. The V gene lost 7 bases and the J gene lost 3 bases, with 15 bases spanning the gap. CDR3 nucleotide sequence: TGCAGCGCTGAGTTAGGGGGTTACTATGGCTACACCTTC. It yields the protein CSAELGGYYGYTF.

In this sample, this clonotype turned up many times. CDR3 protein: CSASRTLKTGGAFF. DNA of the CDR3: TGCAGTGCTAGTCGGACTCTCAAGACAGGAGGGGCTTTCTTT. The V call is TRBV20-1, the J call TRBJ1-1; D possibly corresponds to TRBD1 (6 bases). CDR1 and CDR2 from the germline V gene are DFQATT and SNEGSKA (reference sequence). The V end lost 3 bases, the J end lost 11 bases, and 22 bases lay between the germline ends. This CDR3 spans 14 amino acids.

This clonotype came up a few times. The chain employs TRBV15 and TRBJ1-5, with D unclear. CDR1 and CDR2 from the germline V gene are LNHNV and YYDKDF (reference sequence). V lost 1 base to trimming and J lost 7 bases, with 8 bases between them. This CDR3 spans 13 amino acids. The CDR3 DNA is TGTGCCACCAGCAGAGCGGGCGGCCAGCCCCAGCATTTT. This gives the protein CATSRAGGQPQHF.

Remarks on this clonotype: This could be a read error, since a much larger clone is one nucleotide away. The CDR3 here is CASRPPRGYSYEQYF. CDR3 bases: TGTGCCAGCAGACCCCCCCGAGGGTATTCCTACGAGCAGTACTTC. The rearrangement links TRBV2 to TRBJ2-7; TRBD2 might be the D (5 bases). Trimming left V 6 bases short and J 1 base short, with 16 bases between. The CDR3 covers 15 residues. Germline loops: CDR1 SNHLY, CDR2 FYNNEI. The full variable domain, completed using reference TRBV2 and TRBJ2-7, is EPEVTQTPSHQVTQMGQEVILRCVPISNHLYFYWYRQILGQKVEFLVSFYNNEISEKSEIFDDQFSVERPDGSNFTLKIRSTKLEDSAMYFCASRPPRGYSYEQYFGPGTRLTVT.

This clonotype appeared many times. The chain uses TRBV5-1 and TRBJ2-2; no reliable D call. Per germline, CDR1 SGHRS and CDR2 YFSETQ. Between the trimmed V and J ends, which lost 1 base and 1 base, there was a span of 5 bases. The CDR3 is 14 amino acids. The CDR3 DNA follows: TGCGCCAGCAGCTTGAACGGGAACACCGGGGAGCTGTTTTTT. The encoded protein is CASSLNGNTGELFF.

This clonotype was observed many times. The chain recombines TRBV28 with TRBJ2-2, with 7 bases identical to TRBD1. V trimming: 7 bases; J trimming: 3 bases; junction bases outside the gene matches: 5. Germline V gives CDR1 MDHEN, CDR2 SYDVKM. This CDR3 spans 14 amino acids. Here the CDR3 DNA reads TGTGCCAGCATGACGGGACAGTACACCGGGGAGCTGTTTTTT. The encoded protein is CASMTGQYTGELFF.

This clonotype was counted many times. This chain uses TRBV27 with TRBJ1-2; D might be TRBD1 (5 bases). V was pared by 5 bases and J by 6 bases, with 10 bases between. Germline V gives CDR1 MNHEY, CDR2 SMNVEV (reference sequence). The CDR3 contains 12 residues. The CDR3 nucleotides read TGTGCCAGCAGTGGGAGGGGCGATGGCTACACCTTC. Protein product: CASSGRGDGYTF.

There are many counts of this clonotype. The chain is built from TRBV5-1 and TRBJ2-3; perhaps TRBD1 as D (6 bases). Per the germline V gene, CDR1 is SGHRS and CDR2 is YFSETQ. The CDR3 extends over 19 amino acids. V dropped 7 bases and J dropped 7 bases, with 34 bases sitting between them. The CDR3 coding sequence is TGCGCCAGCCGGCCTCGGGGACAATTCCGACAGGAAGCTTGGAATACGCAGTATTTT. It yields the protein CASRPRGQFRQEAWNTQYF.

V is TRBV7-2 and J is TRBJ1-4, with D tentatively TRBD1 (6 bases). The CDR3 extends over 16 amino acids. Germline values: CDR1 SGHTA, CDR2 FQGNSA. Trimming took off 5 bases at V and 0 bases at J, with 13 bases between the two ends. The chain's CDR3 is CASSHGTITTNEKLFF. CDR3 DNA: TGTGCCAGCAGCCACGGGACAATTACAACTAATGAAAAACTGTTTTTT.